A selection of T cell receptor beta chains follows, all from one sample in a study of Ad26.COV2.S vaccination and SARS-CoV-2 variants. Sequenced by immunoSEQ multiplex PCR; TCRdb stores in-frame clones only, minus some. The table lists approximately 240,000 clones, roughly 90% of them singletons, with about 10% in the top ten. This specimen consisted of peripheral blood, obtained in a trial of Ad26.COV2.S vaccine versus placebo. The receptors here all came from a person aged 18 to 65 who received the Ad26.COV2.S COVID-19 vaccine or a placebo. Both conserved end residues are part of each CDR3. Each record gives: D gene, CDR3 length, J gene, V gene, CDR3 protein, CDR3 DNA. D genes are given only for firm matches.

NA 10 TRBJ1-1 TRBV29-1 CSVMVEWAFF TGCAGCGTTATGGTAGAATGGGCTTTCTTT
TRBD2 18 TRBJ2-5 TRBV18 CASSPVGLAGGTQETQYF TGTGCCAGCTCACCCGTGGGACTAGCGGGAGGGACACAAGAGACCCAGTACTTC
NA 11 TRBJ1-2 TRBV25-1 CASSESRGYTF TGTGCCAGCAGTGAATCGAGGGGCTACACCTTC
NA 13 TRBJ2-3 TRBV19 CASSRDLGDTQYF TGTGCCAGTAGTCGGGACCTCGGGGATACGCAGTATTTT
NA 13 TRBJ1-1 TRBV5-5 CASSWAWNTEAFF TGTGCCAGCAGCTGGGCATGGAACACTGAAGCTTTCTTT
TRBD2 15 TRBJ2-3 TRBV24-1 CATSGTSGRTDTQYF TGTGCCACCAGTGGAACTAGCGGACGCACAGATACGCAGTATTTT
NA 14 TRBJ2-7 TRBV19 CASSPPGRRYEQYF TGTGCCAGCTCCCCGCCGGGGAGAAGGTACGAGCAGTACTTC
TRBD2 14 TRBJ2-7 TRBV9 CASSGTSGGYEQYF TGTGCCAGCAGCGGGACTAGCGGGGGGTACGAGCAGTACTTC
TRBD1 15 TRBJ2-3 TRBV6-5 CASSTPGQGTDTQYF TGTGCCAGCAGTACCCCGGGACAGGGCACAGATACGCAGTATTTT
NA 14 TRBJ2-3 TRBV11-3 CASSLGEGADTQYF TGTGCCAGCAGCTTAGGTGAAGGGGCAGATACGCAGTATTTT
NA 16 TRBJ2-3 TRBV4-3 CASSQGDFFSTDTQYF TGCGCCAGCAGCCAAGGAGACTTTTTTAGCACAGATACGCAGTATTTT